The next 29 T cell receptor beta chains were all read from a single sample in a study of blood T cell repertoires in COVID-19 (dated by TCRdb to 2020 to 2022). Library creation used the immunoSEQ multiplex PCR assay. This immuneACCESS table, as held by TCRdb, lists in-frame sequences with V and J called but not all clones. Of the missing ones, under half trace to an unresolved V gene in checked studies; the others have no known cause. Recorded for this sample are 130,000 to 150,000 clones; approximately 91% of them occurred a single time. The ten top clones hold approximately 1.8% of the sample. Sequenced: peripheral blood. These receptors all come from a man between 65 and 85 years old with acute or convalescent COVID-19.

The chain is built from TRBV14 and TRBJ1-4; no clear D gene. Between the trimmed V and J ends, which lost 4 bases and 8 bases, there was a span of 17 bases. The CDR3 sequence is 15 residues long. The germline V gene has CDR1 SGHDN and CDR2 FVKESK. The CDR3 sequence is CASSPLGVLREKLFF. CDR3 in DNA: TGTGCCAGCAGCCCCCTAGGTGTCCTAAGAGAAAAACTGTTTTTT. The full variable domain, rest sourced from reference TRBV14 and TRBJ1-4, is EAGVTQFPSHSVIEKGQTVTLRCDPISGHDNLYWYRRVMGKEIKFLLHFVKESKQDESGMPNNRFLAERTGGTYSTLKVQPAELEDSGVYFCASSPLGVLREKLFFGSGTQLSVL.

This rearrangement joins TRBV27 to TRBJ2-7, with TRBD1 identical over 9 bases. The CDR3 length is 14 residues. J lost 4 bases, V lost 8 bases, and 9 bases had no gene match. The germline gives CDR1 MNHEY, CDR2 SMNVEV (reference sequence). Here the CDR3 DNA reads TGTGCCAGCTGGCCACAGGGGGCAGGGTACGAGCAGTACTTC. This sequence encodes CASWPQGAGYEQYF.

This chain joins TRBV4-1 and TRBJ2-3; D is perhaps TRBD1 (6 bases). CDR1 MGHRA and CDR2 YSYEKL come from the germline V gene. CDR3 length: 16 amino acids. V shed 1 base and J shed 0 bases, with 11 bases lying between them. CDR3 protein: CASSQGAGVSTDTQYF. CDR3 coding DNA: TGCGCCAGCAGCCAAGGCGCAGGGGTCAGCACAGATACGCAGTATTTT.

This clone was picked up a small number of times. The V call is TRBV6-1, the J call TRBJ1-2; D is unresolved. The CDR3 runs to 14 residues. V lost 1 base to trimming and J lost 1 base, with 7 bases between them. The germline gives CDR1 MNHNS, CDR2 SASEGT. The CDR3 sequence: CASSEGGFNYGYTF. CDR3 DNA: TGTGCCAGCAGTGAAGGAGGTTTTAACTATGGCTACACCTTC.

This rearrangement joins TRBV19 to TRBJ1-1, with TRBD1 matching over 10 bases. V trimming: 6 bases; J trimming: 4 bases; junction bases outside the gene matches: 5. CDR1 LNHDA and CDR2 SQIVND come from the germline V gene (reference sequence). CDR3 size: 14 residues. The CDR3 nucleotides read TGTGCCAGTAGCCATGGGGACAGGGGCACTGAAGCTTTCTTT. Its protein is CASSHGDRGTEAFF.

The chain employs TRBV28 and TRBJ1-2, with 7 bases fitting TRBD1. Germline CDR1 and CDR2: MDHEN and SYDVKM. This CDR3 region has 15 residues. Trimming took 3 bases from V and 2 from J; bases not matched to a gene: 6. In DNA, the CDR3 is TGTGCCAGCAGTTTCCTCTCGACAGGGAACTATGGCTACACCTTC. This codes for CASSFLSTGNYGYTF.

J is TRBJ1-1 and V is TRBV10-3, with D maybe TRBD1 (6 bases). CDR3 length: 11 amino acids. V was shortened by 9 bases and J by 4 bases, with 9 bases between the two germline ends. Germline lookup yields CDR1 ENHRY and CDR2 SYGVKD. The CDR3 spells CAISRGTEAFF. The DNA for the CDR3 is TGTGCCATTTCCAGGGGCACTGAAGCTTTCTTT.

The rearrangement uses TRBV19 and TRBJ2-1; weak D call: TRBD2 (6 bases). Germline-derived CDR1 and CDR2 are LNHDA and SQIVND (reference sequence). The CDR3 contains 13 residues. Trimming took off 10 bases at V and 6 bases at J, with 16 bases between the two ends. DNA of the CDR3: TGTGCCACCTTAGGGACTCCGGGCAATGAGCAGTTCTTC. This encodes CATLGTPGNEQFF.

The rearrangement links TRBV5-1 to TRBJ1-1; 8 bases align to TRBD1. V trimming: 4 bases; J trimming: 2 bases; junction bases outside the gene matches: 10. From germline, CDR1 is SGHRS and CDR2 YFSETQ. The CDR3 has 16 residues. The CDR3 DNA reads TGCGCCAGCAGCCTACGTGAGACAGGGGTTAACACTGAAGCTTTCTTT. As protein: CASSLRETGVNTEAFF.

The J gene is TRBJ2-7, the V gene TRBV15; TRBD1 aligns across 8 bases. Germline V CDR1 and CDR2: LNHNV, YYDKDF (reference sequence). CDR3 length equals 10 residues. V lost 5 bases, J lost 11 bases, and 2 bases stayed unmatched. The chain's CDR3 is CATSEQGEYF. For the CDR3, the DNA is TGTGCCACCAGCGAACAGGGGGAGTACTTC.

The gene calls are TRBV29-1 and TRBJ2-5; a possible D gene is TRBD2 (5 bases). Trimming removed 3 bases from V and 5 bases from J, with 19 bases in between. The V gene's germline CDR1 is SQVTM and CDR2 ANQGSEA. The CDR3 is 15 amino acids. The DNA for the CDR3 is TGCAGCGTTGAGGTGCTAGCAAGGGTTCAGGAGACCCAGTACTTC. Protein product: CSVEVLARVQETQYF. Using reference TRBV29-1 and TRBJ2-5 for the parts outside the CDR3, the full variable domain is SAVISQKPSRDICQRGTSLTIQCQVDSQVTMMFWYRQQPGQSLTLIATANQGSEATYESGFVIDKFPISRPNLTFSTLTVSNMSPEDSSIYLCSVEVLARVQETQYFGPGTRLLVL.

The gene calls are TRBV6-5 and TRBJ2-5; D perhaps matches TRBD1 (6 bases). This CDR3 comprises 14 residues. V lost 5 bases and J lost 5, with 15 bases in between. Germline CDR1 is MNHEY and CDR2 is SVGAGI. The CDR3 region is CASSITRGRETQYF. CDR3 DNA: TGTGCCAGCAGTATCACCAGGGGACGGGAGACCCAGTACTTC.

This clone has only a few counts. The V gene is TRBV7-8, the J gene TRBJ1-5; 7 nucleotides align to TRBD1. CDR3 length equals 15 residues. Germline-derived CDR1 and CDR2 are SGHVS and FQNEAQ. Unmatched junction bases numbered 8, after V lost 5 bases and J lost 4 bases. The CDR3 coding sequence is TGTGCCAGCAGCCTTCGACAGGGTTTAAATCAGCCCCAGCATTTT. Translated: CASSLRQGLNQPQHF.

The table lists this clone with a few counts. The chain links TRBV18 to TRBJ1-2; no clear D. Germline CDR1 is KGHSH and CDR2 is LQKENI. The CDR3 contains 14 residues. V lost 0 bases and J 5 bases, leaving 10 bases between the germline ends. CDR3 sequence: CASSPPVISYGYTF. The CDR3, as DNA: TGTGCCAGCTCACCACCGGTGATCAGTTATGGCTACACCTTC.

The chain couples TRBV7-8 to TRBJ2-1, with D possibly TRBD1 on 5 matching bases. Germline V gene data show CDR1 as SGHVS and CDR2 as FQNEAQ. V lost 5 bases, J lost 0 bases, and 11 bases lay in between. The CDR3 is 15 residues long. The CDR3 reads CASSKDRPSYNEQFF. In DNA form, the CDR3 reads TGTGCCAGCAGCAAAGACAGACCCTCCTACAATGAGCAGTTCTTC.

The genes are TRBV2 and TRBJ1-5; tentative D call: TRBD1 (6 bases). V lost 5 bases and J 0 bases, leaving 20 bases between the germline ends. Germline CDR1 is SNHLY and CDR2 is FYNNEI. The CDR3 runs 18 residues. This CDR3 is CASSSQGPNSYSNQPQHF. The CDR3 nucleotides are TGTGCCAGCAGTTCACAGGGCCCAAACTCTTATAGCAATCAGCCCCAGCATTTT.

The CDR3 DNA is TGTGCCAGTAATGCACAGGGCAAGTCTGGAAACACCATATATTTT. It yields the protein CASNAQGKSGNTIYF. The chain uses TRBV19 and TRBJ1-3; D possibly corresponds to TRBD1 (6 bases). This CDR3 spans 15 amino acids. From germline, CDR1 is LNHDA and CDR2 SQIVND (reference sequence). V shed 7 bases and J shed 1 base, with 14 bases lying between them.

The CDR3 spells CASSQGPHYYEQYF. CDR3 bases: TGTGCCAGCAGTCAAGGCCCTCACTACTACGAGCAGTACTTC. The V gene is TRBV27, the J gene TRBJ2-7; no clear D gene. The CDR3 is 14 residues long. Germline V gene lookup returns CDR1 MNHEY and CDR2 SMNVEV (reference sequence). Deletions cut 5 bases from V and 3 bases from J, with 14 bases between.

V usage is TRBV18 and J usage is TRBJ1-6, with D tentatively TRBD1 (6 bases). Between the trimmed V and J ends, which lost 4 bases and 8 bases, there was a span of 15 bases. The CDR3 runs 15 residues. Germline-derived CDR1 and CDR2 are KGHSH and LQKENI. The DNA for the CDR3 is TGTGCCAGCTCACTCGGGACACCGGACGATTCACCCCTCCACTTT. Residues: CASSLGTPDDSPLHF.

The chain joins TRBV30 to TRBJ2-3; D gene ambiguous. V lost 2 bases, J lost 2 bases, and 5 bases lay in between. The CDR3 contains 12 residues. Germline CDR1 GTSNPN, CDR2 SVGIG (reference sequence). DNA for the CDR3: TGTGCCTGGAGTTCGGTCACAGATACGCAGTATTTT. Amino acid sequence: CAWSSVTDTQYF.

The V gene is TRBV9, the J gene TRBJ1-3; D call uncertain. Germline V gene data show CDR1 as SGDLS and CDR2 as YYNGEE. Trimming took 0 bases from V and 4 from J, leaving 14 bases between them. The CDR3 contains 16 residues. The CDR3 spells CASSVALGESGNTIYF. Here the CDR3 DNA reads TGTGCCAGCAGCGTAGCTCTCGGGGAATCGGGAAACACCATATATTTT.

The gene calls are TRBV5-4 and TRBJ1-2; the D gene is possibly TRBD1 (5 bases). CDR1 SGHNT and CDR2 YYREEE come from the germline V gene (reference sequence). CDR3 length: 14 residues. The V and J ends lost 4 bases and 4 bases respectively, with 14 bases between them. This CDR3 reads CASSEETAFYGYTF. CDR3 DNA: TGTGCCAGCAGCGAAGAGACAGCTTTCTATGGCTACACCTTC. Based on the CDR3 plus reference TRBV5-4 and TRBJ1-2, the full variable domain is ETGVTQSPTHLIKTRGQQVTLRCSSQSGHNTVSWYQQALGQGPQFIFQYYREEENGRGNFPPRFSGLQFPNYSSELNVNALELDDSALYLCASSEETAFYGYTFGSGTRLTVV.

This chain links TRBV7-2 with TRBJ2-7; the match to TRBD1 covers 9 bases. Germline V gives CDR1 SGHTA, CDR2 FQGNSA. CDR3 length: 16 amino acids. V shed 5 bases and J 3 bases; nucleotides not matched to a gene: 11. CDR3 residues: CASSLFTGGGIYEQYF. CDR3 in DNA: TGTGCCAGCAGCCTTTTTACAGGGGGCGGTATCTACGAGCAGTACTTC. The variable domain in full, with the rest retrieved from reference TRBV7-2 and TRBJ2-7, is GAGVSQSPSNKVTEKGKDVELRCDPISGHTALYWYRQSLGQGLEFLIYFQGNSAPDKSGLPSDRFSAERTGGSVSTLTIQRTQQEDSAVYLCASSLFTGGGIYEQYFGPGTRLTVT.

Turning to this clone: Other DNA sequences in this specimen translate into the identical CDR3. The chain couples TRBV6-5 to TRBJ2-6, with D perhaps matching TRBD1 (6 bases). CDR3 length: 15 amino acids. Trimming removed 6 bases at V and 1 base at J, with 10 bases between. Germline CDR1 and CDR2: MNHEY and SVGAGI. In DNA, the CDR3 is TGTGCCAGCAGCTCTCAGGGGTCTGGGGCCAACGTCCTGACTTTC. Encoded protein: CASSSQGSGANVLTF.

V is TRBV24-1 and J is TRBJ2-1; 8 positions agree with TRBD2. J was trimmed by 2 bases and V by 5 bases; bases with no gene match: 4. The CDR3 runs 15 residues. Germline CDR1 reads KGHDR; CDR2 reads SFDVKD. In nucleotides, the CDR3 is TGTGCCACCAGTGTAGCGGGGCCTACCTACAATGAGCAGTTCTTC. Residues: CATSVAGPTYNEQFF.

This rearrangement joins TRBV12-3 or TRBV12-4 to TRBJ1-5; D possibly corresponds to TRBD1 (5 bases). This CDR3 is built from 13 residues. V lost 6 bases, J lost 1 base, and 7 bases lay in between. The CDR3 region is CASRGRSNQPQHF. CDR3 sequence (DNA): TGTGCCAGCAGGGGGCGCAGCAATCAGCCCCAGCATTTT.

This clone occurred a few times. The CDR3 loop reads CASTVGLARADTQYF. The CDR3 DNA reads as TGTGCCAGCACTGTGGGACTAGCGAGAGCAGATACGCAGTATTTT. The chain uses TRBV2 and TRBJ2-3; TRBD2 matches 10 bases. Germline CDR1 is SNHLY and CDR2 is FYNNEI. The CDR3 covers 15 residues. The ends lost 7 bases at V and 4 bases at J; junction bases unmatched: 8.

The chain recombines TRBV5-4 with TRBJ1-3, with a possible D match to TRBD1 (6 bases). The CDR3 has 14 residues. The V and J ends lost 4 bases and 4 bases respectively, with 12 bases between them. Germline assignment: CDR1 SGHNT and CDR2 YYREEE (reference sequence). CDR3 in amino acids: CASSQQGAGNTIYF. The CDR3 DNA is TGTGCCAGCAGCCAACAGGGAGCAGGAAACACCATATATTTT.

The V gene is TRBV5-1, the J gene TRBJ1-1; 7 bases line up with TRBD1. V dropped 3 bases and J dropped 4; count of bases not matched to a gene: 6. The CDR3 runs 14 residues. Germline CDR1 and CDR2: SGHRS and YFSETQ. The CDR3 loop reads CASSYRGFATEAFF. DNA for the CDR3: TGCGCCAGCAGCTACAGGGGTTTCGCCACTGAAGCTTTCTTT.